This is a list of T cell receptor beta chains from one sample in a study of cytomegalovirus exposure and HLA in healthy donors. Generated by immunoSEQ multiplex PCR, the TCRdb table keeps only in-frame clones and is missing some. The repertoire consists of about 160,000 clones, with approximately 80% occurring once and the leading ten covering 9.5% to 10%. Material: PBMCs. Source of these receptors: a man between 18 and 29 years old in good health and CMV-seropositive. Each CDR3 is given with its conserved first and last residue. The order of the fields is V gene, D gene, J gene, clone size, CDR3 DNA, CDR3 protein. D genes are given only for firm matches. A row's size may be missing; if present it is once, few, many or a size class.

V gene: TRBV2; D gene: .; J gene: TRBJ1-3; clone size: .; CDR3 DNA: TGTGCCAGCAGTGACAGGCAACGAGGAAACACCATATATTTT; CDR3 protein: CASSDRQRGNTIYF
V gene: TRBV6-5; D gene: TRBD1; J gene: TRBJ1-2; clone size: .; CDR3 DNA: TGTGCCAGCAGAGCTACAGGGGGCTATGGCTACACCTTC; CDR3 protein: CASRATGGYGYTF
V gene: TRBV6-1; D gene: .; J gene: TRBJ2-6; clone size: .; CDR3 DNA: TGTGCCAGCAGTGAGTTCTCGTCTGGGGCCAACGTCCTGACTTTC; CDR3 protein: CASSEFSSGANVLTF
V gene: TRBV6-6; D gene: .; J gene: TRBJ2-6; clone size: few; CDR3 DNA: TGTGCCAGCAGTTTGGGGAGCTCTGGGGCCAACGTCCTGACTTTC; CDR3 protein: CASSLGSSGANVLTF
V gene: TRBV5-1; D gene: TRBD1; J gene: TRBJ1-3; clone size: few; CDR3 DNA: TGCGCCAGCAGCTTGGAGACAGGGAAGAATCATCACGGAAACACCATATATTTT; CDR3 protein: CASSLETGKNHHGNTIYF
V gene: TRBV5-1; D gene: TRBD2; J gene: TRBJ2-2; clone size: .; CDR3 DNA: TGCGCCAGCAGCTGGACTAGCGGGGGGGCGTGGACCGGGGAGCTGTTTTTT; CDR3 protein: CASSWTSGGAWTGELFF
V gene: TRBV19; D gene: .; J gene: TRBJ1-5; clone size: .; CDR3 DNA: TGTGCCAGTAGCCAGGGGTATATCCTAAATCAGCCCCAGCATTTT; CDR3 protein: CASSQGYILNQPQHF
V gene: TRBV7-6; D gene: .; J gene: TRBJ1-1; clone size: .; CDR3 DNA: TGTGCCAGCAGCCCATTAGAGGCGACTTTGCACACTGAAGCTTTCTTT; CDR3 protein: CASSPLEATLHTEAFF
V gene: TRBV5-4; D gene: .; J gene: TRBJ2-3; clone size: .; CDR3 DNA: TGTGCCAGCAGCCCTAGCACAGATACGCAGTATTTT; CDR3 protein: CASSPSTDTQYF
V gene: TRBV27; D gene: .; J gene: TRBJ2-2; clone size: .; CDR3 DNA: TGTGCCAGCAGTTTACGGGCAGGGGCGAACACCGGGGAGCTGTTTTTT; CDR3 protein: CASSLRAGANTGELFF